The clone carrying this T cell receptor beta chain was seen ten or more times. Its matching antigen is unknown. This sample is part of a study of T-cell reconstitution after alpha-beta-depleted transplantation in children. The study's findings and limits: A year post-transplant, T-cell counts and diversity derived mostly from newly produced T cells.

TCRbeta library construction was performed incorporating unique molecular identifiers. TCRdb reprocessed the PCR reads via MiXCR and lists one record per CDR3 protein. The table records under 250,000 distinct CDR3 sequences, more than 20% of them present only once. This CDR3 has 13 amino acids. V lost 3 bases, J lost 2 bases, and 7 bases lay in between. The sequence was collected from a female patient aged 2-9 years who had a stem cell transplant for congenital amegakaryocytic thrombocytopenia, so the T cells may come from the graft donor. V usage is TRBV12-3 or TRBV12-4 and J usage is TRBJ2-5, with D perhaps TRBD1 (5 bases). The input for sequencing was PBMCs, mostly from graft donor cells, taken 360 days after TCRalphabeta/CD19-depleted stem cell transplant. The CDR3 DNA is TGTGCCAGCAGTTTTGACAGTCAAGAGACCCAGTACTTC. The encoded protein is CASSFDSQETQYF.